This TCR beta chain is from a study of control samples from healthy donors and cancer patients. Germline V lookup: CDR1 LGHNA, CDR2 YSLEER. Trimming left V 0 bases short and J 2 bases short, with 14 bases between. This CDR3 has 16 residues. TCRdb's table, derived via immunoSEQ multiplex PCR, lists solely in-frame clones and lacks some. Among 70,000 or so clones listed, around four fifths were seen once. The sequence came from a man aged 50-60 years in good health. This chain links TRBV4-3 with TRBJ2-7; D is unclear. Material: blood. In nucleotides, the CDR3 is TGCGCCAGCAGCCAAGAATCAACCTCCTTCCCCTACGAGCAGTACTTC. Its translation is CASSQESTSFPYEQYF.